This T cell receptor (beta chain) stems from a study of shared clonotypes between healthy human individuals. Trimming stripped 3 bases from V and 5 bases from J, with 13 bases between. This CDR3 has 14 amino acids. Germline V gene data show CDR1 as PRHDT and CDR2 as FYEKMQ (reference sequence). As to this clone: Its specificity is not known.

CD45RO negativity and positive selection for CCR7 defined naive CD8 cells, a population that excluded terminally differentiated effector memory CD45RA+ cells. Generated by immunoSEQ multiplex PCR, the TCRdb table keeps only in-frame clones and is missing some. The sample shows a few hundred thousand clones, nearly 97% of them seen only once. General study findings and limits: Non-shared clonotypes showed lower generation probabilities than clonotypes common to all four donors. For naive CD4 cells, roughly 4.6% of clonotypes were shared across a handful of donors.

This TCR was sampled from a young woman in good health. Sequencing was performed on naive CD8+ T cells sorted from blood. The chain carries TRBV13 and TRBJ1-1, with D possibly being TRBD1 (5 bases). The CDR3 here is CASSFRAEGTEAFF. CDR3 nucleotide sequence: TGTGCCAGCAGCTTCCGGGCCGAGGGGACTGAAGCTTTCTTT.